This T cell receptor beta chain was identified during a study of shared clonotypes between healthy human individuals. The study's findings and limits: Only blood was sampled, and tissue TCR repertoires likely differ from blood ones.

Method: immunoSEQ multiplex PCR; TCRdb's copy keeps in-frame clones and lacks some. The table lists 550,000 to 800,000 clones, 74% of them singletons. In this sample, this clone turned up a few times. Its antigen remains unknown. This receptor was identified in a woman aged 25-40 years in good health. The sample was memory CD4+ T cells sorted from blood. The sample's subset: CD45RA-negative fraction.

CDR3: CASSRYAGGRKTGANVLTF. The CDR3 bases are TGCGCCAGCAGCCGCTATGCAGGGGGAAGAAAGACTGGGGCCAACGTCCTGACTTTC. The J gene is TRBJ2-6, the V gene TRBV5-1; 7 bases line up with TRBD1. The CDR3 is 19 residues long. V shed 4 bases and J 2 bases; nucleotides not matched to a gene: 15. Germline values: CDR1 SGHRS, CDR2 YFSETQ.